These 25 T cell receptor beta chains came from one sample sequenced in a study of post-analysis software for immune sequencing data. Whole-study findings and limits: A handful of TRBV segments, including TRBV5-6, TRBV5-1 and TRBV20-1, were more frequent in patients than controls.

Built from TCR beta cDNA, the libraries had unique molecular identifiers in them. TCRdb reprocessed the PCR reads with MiXCR, giving one entry per CDR3 protein. The sample consists of hundreds of thousands of distinct CDR3 sequences, approximately 60% of them appearing once. These receptors' targets are unknown. Material for sequencing was blood. The receptors come from a girl aged 2-10 years with multiple sclerosis.

This sequence joins TRBV30 and TRBJ1-6; TRBD1 is a possible D gene (5 bases). Trimming took off 2 bases at V and 13 bases at J, with 18 bases between the two ends. The CDR3 is 14 residues long. In germline, CDR1 is GTSNPN, CDR2 SVGIG (reference sequence). The CDR3 coding sequence is TGTGCCTGGAGTCGCGGTCGGTACAAGGGGCCCCTCCACTTT. This gives the protein CAWSRGRYKGPLHF.

The J gene is TRBJ2-1, the V gene TRBV12-3 or TRBV12-4, with 10 bases identical to TRBD2. This CDR3 contains 16 residues. With 5 bases clipped from V and 0 bases from J, the junction kept 4 bases outside the gene matches. For the CDR3, the DNA is TGTGCCAGCAGTATGAGGACTAGCGGCTCCTACAATGAGCAGTTCTTC. Translated: CASSMRTSGSYNEQFF.

This clonotype came up once. The genes are TRBV14 and TRBJ2-7; D is ambiguous. The CDR3 runs 14 residues. In germline, CDR1 is SGHDN, CDR2 FVKESK. Trimming cost V 6 bases and J 2 bases, with 14 bases left between them. The CDR3 is CASSPIGPPYEQYF. In DNA, the CDR3 is TGTGCCAGCAGTCCCATAGGACCACCCTACGAGCAGTACTTC. Looking up the rest from reference TRBV14 and TRBJ2-7 gives the full variable domain: EAGVTQFPSHSVIEKGQTVTLRCDPISGHDNLYWYRRVMGKEIKFLLHFVKESKQDESGMPNNRFLAERTGGTYSTLKVQPAELEDSGVYFCASSPIGPPYEQYFGPGTRLTVT.

CDR3 in DNA: TGTGCCAGCAGTAGGGTTCGGCGCCCTAGCACAGATACGCAGTATTTT. Translating it yields CASSRVRRPSTDTQYF. The V and J genes are TRBV2 and TRBJ2-3; no definite D call. Trimming took off 5 bases at V and 0 bases at J, with 15 bases between the two ends. CDR3 size: 16 residues. Germline V gene lookup returns CDR1 SNHLY and CDR2 FYNNEI.

This clonotype was seen a handful of times. The rearrangement links TRBV11-2 to TRBJ2-7; D is undetermined. V lost 0 bases, J lost 6 bases, and 0 bases lay in between. Germline V gene data show CDR1 as SGHAT and CDR2 as FQNNGV. The CDR3 runs 10 residues. The CDR3 loop is CASSLDEQYF. The CDR3 DNA reads as TGTGCCAGCAGCTTAGACGAGCAGTACTTC.

This clonotype was found a few times. The J gene is TRBJ1-1, the V gene TRBV15; D is unresolved. The CDR3 sequence is 15 residues long. V was clipped by 0 bases and J by 0 bases, with 8 bases between them. Per the germline V gene, CDR1 is LNHNV and CDR2 is YYDKDF (reference sequence). This chain's CDR3 is CATSRDPTVNTEAFF. CDR3 DNA: TGTGCCACCAGCAGAGATCCGACGGTGAACACTGAAGCTTTCTTT.

V gene TRBV7-9 combines with J gene TRBJ2-4; 13 bases map to TRBD2. The DNA end lines up better with TRBJ2-7; the J call may be wrong. CDR3 size: 19 residues. CDR1 and CDR2 from the germline V gene are SEHNR and FQNEAQ (reference sequence). CDR3 sequence (DNA): TGTGCCAGCAGCTTAAGTGGTGGGACTAGCGGGGAACCGAACTACGAGCAGTACTTC. Translating gives CASSLSGGTSGEPNYEQYF.

The chain joins TRBV12-3 or TRBV12-4 to TRBJ2-1; 7 nucleotides agree with TRBD1. The CDR3 has 19 amino acids. J lost 0 bases, V lost 1 base, and 12 bases had no gene match. The CDR3 protein is CASSLGNSQTGSSYNEQFF. CDR3 sequence (DNA): TGTGCCAGCAGTTTAGGGAATTCCCAGACAGGGAGCTCCTACAATGAGCAGTTCTTC.

The rearrangement uses TRBV6-6 and TRBJ2-1; 7 bases are a match to TRBD2. CDR1 is MNHNY and CDR2 is SVGAGI in the germline V gene (reference sequence). This CDR3 is 16 amino acids long. V dropped 0 bases and J dropped 4; count of bases not matched to a gene: 6. CDR3 DNA sequence: TGTGCCAGCAGTTACTCGGAGGGGACTACTTACAATGAGCAGTTCTTC. It translates to CASSYSEGTTYNEQFF.

This clonotype was counted between two and nine times. The chain carries TRBV30 and TRBJ1-2; D gene ambiguous. Deletions cut 1 base from V and 9 bases from J, with 9 bases between. Germline CDR1 reads GTSNPN; CDR2 reads SVGIG (reference sequence). CDR3 length equals 11 residues. The CDR3: CAWSATWSYTF. In nucleotides, the CDR3 is TGTGCCTGGAGTGCTACATGGAGCTACACCTTC.

On this clonotype itself: Compared with germline, one end of the junction differs, possibly owing to a read error. The rearrangement uses TRBV7-9 and TRBJ2-5, with TRBD2 identical over 10 bases. The germline gives CDR1 SEHNR, CDR2 FQNEAQ (reference sequence). The CDR3 sequence is 14 residues long. The DNA of the CDR3 is TGTCCCAGCAGCGGGGGGGGGTCACAGGAGACCCAGTACTTC. It translates to CPSSGGGSQETQYF.

The chain is built from TRBV20-1 and TRBJ2-3; possible D gene TRBD1, 6 bases. The V end lost 2 bases, the J end lost 6 bases, and 15 bases lay between the germline ends. The length of the CDR3 is 14 residues. Germline CDR1 reads DFQATT; CDR2 reads SNEGSKA (reference sequence). The CDR3 loop reads CSARRGSQLDTQYF. In DNA form, the CDR3 reads TGCAGTGCTAGAAGGGGGTCCCAGCTGGATACGCAGTATTTT.

This rearrangement joins TRBV12-3 or TRBV12-4 to TRBJ2-1, with 8 nucleotides matching TRBD2. The last part of the DNA fits TRBJ2-7 better; the J call may be wrong. The CDR3 consists of 17 residues. This CDR3 is CASSLAPVGVAGLEQYF. The CDR3 nucleotides are TGTGCCAGCAGTTTAGCCCCCGTTGGCGTAGCGGGACTTGAGCAGTACTTC.

This clonotype was observed a handful of times. This chain connects TRBV2 to TRBJ2-3; tentative D call: TRBD2 (6 bases). The CDR3 loop spans 15 amino acids. Germline-derived CDR1 and CDR2 are SNHLY and FYNNEI. V was clipped by 6 bases and J by 4 bases, with 17 bases between them. CDR3 amino acids: CASRPGLEVADTQYF. The CDR3 DNA reads as TGTGCCAGCAGACCGGGACTTGAGGTCGCAGATACGCAGTATTTT.

This clonotype was seen a few times. The chain carries TRBV20-1 and TRBJ2-1, with 9 bases lining up with TRBD1. This CDR3 is built from 17 residues. Germline V gene data show CDR1 as DFQATT and CDR2 as SNEGSKA (reference sequence). Trimming took 5 bases from V and 8 from J; bases not matched to a gene: 19. The DNA for the CDR3 is TGCAGTGCTGCGGGACAGGGCCAACCTCTGATCGTAGATGAGCAGTTCTTC. Amino acids: CSAAGQGQPLIVDEQFF.

This clonotype has more than one count but fewer than ten. The chain couples TRBV7-3 to TRBJ2-7; D is unclear. The CDR3 runs to 15 residues. The germline V gene has CDR1 SGHTA and CDR2 FQGTGA. Trimming left V 1 base short and J 2 bases short, with 12 bases between. The chain's CDR3 is CASSLRVGPTYEQYF. The CDR3 DNA sequence: TGTGCCAGCAGCTTAAGGGTCGGTCCAACCTACGAGCAGTACTTC. Supplemented by reference TRBV7-3 and TRBJ2-7, the full variable domain reads GAGVSQTPSNKVTEKGKYVELRCDPISGHTALYWYRQSLGQGPEFLIYFQGTGAADDSGLPNDRFFAVRPEGSVSTLKIQRTERGDSAVYLCASSLRVGPTYEQYFGPGTRLTVT.

This chain uses TRBV20-1 with TRBJ2-2; a possible D gene is TRBD1 (6 bases). This CDR3 region has 15 residues. V was pared by 3 bases and J by 6 bases, with 17 bases between. Per the germline V gene, CDR1 is DFQATT and CDR2 is SNEGSKA (reference sequence). DNA for the CDR3: TGCAGTGCTAGGCCGCCGAACAGGGCGTCCGGGGAGCTGTTTTTT. This gives the protein CSARPPNRASGELFF.

This chain connects TRBV9 to TRBJ2-7, with TRBD2 identical over 8 bases. CDR3 length: 14 amino acids. The junction had 3 bases not matched to a gene; V was cut back by 0 bases and J by 4 bases. Per the germline V gene, CDR1 is SGDLS and CDR2 is YYNGEE. The CDR3 DNA sequence: TGTGCCAGCAGCGTAGACCCTAGCGGGTACGAGCAGTACTTC. Protein sequence: CASSVDPSGYEQYF.

V gene TRBV20-1 combines with J gene TRBJ2-3, with D tentatively TRBD2 (5 bases). The CDR3 has 12 residues. Between the trimmed V and J ends, which lost 7 bases and 2 bases, there was a span of 10 bases. Germline CDR1 DFQATT, CDR2 SNEGSKA (reference sequence). Written as DNA, the CDR3 is TGCAGTGGAGGACTCTCCACAGATACGCAGTATTTT. It specifies CSGGLSTDTQYF.

This chain links TRBV5-1 with TRBJ2-5, with 7 bases matching TRBD2. V lost 6 bases to trimming and J lost 3 bases; unmatched junction nucleotides: 8. The CDR3 contains 14 residues. Germline CDR1 SGHRS, CDR2 YFSETQ. CDR3 nucleotide sequence: TGCGCCAGCACATTGGGGGGGACTAAAGAGACCCAGTACTTC. It encodes CASTLGGTKETQYF.

This clonotype was picked up a small number of times. V is TRBV29-1 and J is TRBJ2-1, with D unclear. Trimming cost V 5 bases and J 9 bases, with 8 bases left between them. The germline V gene has CDR1 SQVTM and CDR2 ANQGSEA. The CDR3 consists of 10 residues. CDR3 sequence reads: CSVSATEQFF. CDR3 DNA: TGCAGCGTTTCAGCGACTGAGCAGTTCTTC.

The rearrangement joins TRBV6-6 to TRBJ2-3; 14 nucleotides align to TRBD2. CDR1 MNHNY and CDR2 SVGAGI come from the germline V gene (reference sequence). The V gene end was trimmed by 2 bases and the J gene end by 6 bases; junction bases not matched to a gene: 4. The CDR3 extends over 16 amino acids. The CDR3 coding sequence is TGTGCCAGCAGTTACGGACTAGCGGGGGGTGTGGATACGCAGTATTTT. It specifies CASSYGLAGGVDTQYF.

In its sample, this clonotype was seen a few times. V usage is TRBV7-2 and J usage is TRBJ2-1, with 12 positions matching TRBD2. The CDR3 length is 16 residues. The germline CDR1 and CDR2 sequences are SGHTA and FQGNSA. The ends lost 6 bases at V and 9 bases at J; junction bases unmatched: 12. The CDR3 loop is CASRPPSSGGAVEQFF. The CDR3 nucleotides read TGTGCCAGCAGGCCTCCCTCTAGCGGGGGGGCCGTTGAGCAGTTCTTC.

The chain carries TRBV6-2 or TRBV6-3 and TRBJ2-7, with 11 bases aligning to TRBD2. Germline V gene sequence: CDR1 MNHEY, CDR2 SVGEGT. The CDR3 is 18 residues long. J was trimmed by 0 bases and V by 9 bases; bases with no gene match: 16. CDR3 protein: CARAPLGLAESSSYEQYF. The CDR3 bases are TGTGCCAGAGCTCCTCTGGGACTAGCGGAATCAAGCTCCTACGAGCAGTACTTC.

V and J are TRBV20-1 and TRBJ2-7, with D maybe TRBD2 (7 bases). Trimming stripped 1 base from V and 1 base from J, with 11 bases between. From germline, CDR1 is DFQATT and CDR2 SNEGSKA (reference sequence). The CDR3 is 14 residues long. The CDR3 sequence is CSARVQGGSYEQYF. In DNA, the CDR3 is TGCAGTGCTAGAGTACAGGGAGGGTCCTACGAGCAGTACTTC.